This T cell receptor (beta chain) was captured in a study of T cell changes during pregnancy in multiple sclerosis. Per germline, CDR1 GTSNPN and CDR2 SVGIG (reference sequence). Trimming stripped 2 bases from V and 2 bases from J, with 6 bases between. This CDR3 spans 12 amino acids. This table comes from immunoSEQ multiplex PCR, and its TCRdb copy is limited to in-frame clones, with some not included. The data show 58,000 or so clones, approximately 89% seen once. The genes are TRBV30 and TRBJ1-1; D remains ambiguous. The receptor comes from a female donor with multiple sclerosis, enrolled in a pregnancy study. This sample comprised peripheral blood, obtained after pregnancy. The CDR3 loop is CAWSWANTEAFF. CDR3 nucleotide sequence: TGTGCCTGGAGTTGGGCCAACACTGAAGCTTTCTTT.